The next 17 T cell receptor beta chains were all read from a single sample in a study of T-cell memory formation after mild COVID-19. TCRdb fed the 5' RACE reads into MiXCR, producing one record per CDR3 protein. The sample holds under 150,000 distinct CDR3 sequences, about a fifth seen once. The sequenced material came from PBMCs or a T cell subset sorted from them (not recorded which). The receptor source for this set is a man younger than 35 who had mild COVID-19 (a few samples of this study predate the infection). Cell type and time point are not known.

CDR3 sequence: CSVEPSREETQYF. CDR3 DNA: TGCAGCGTTGAACCGTCCAGGGAGGAGACCCAGTACTTC. This chain joins TRBV29-1 and TRBJ2-5; D may be TRBD1 or TRBD2 (5 bases each). Germline V lookup: CDR1 SQVTM, CDR2 ANQGSEA. The length of the CDR3 is 13 residues. V shed 2 bases and J shed 5 bases, with 12 bases lying between them.

Only a few counts were recorded for this clonotype. This sequence joins TRBV6-2 or TRBV6-3 and TRBJ2-7; no firm D call. This CDR3 contains 12 residues. V lost 4 bases and J lost 6, with 10 bases in between. Germline V gene sequence: CDR1 MNHEY, CDR2 SVGEGT. The DNA for the CDR3 is TGTGCCAGCAGTTCGTGGTCGTTCGAGCAGTACGTC. Translating it yields CASSSWSFEQYV.

This clonotype came up a few times. This chain joins TRBV7-2 and TRBJ2-3; TRBD1 is a possible D gene (6 bases). Germline CDR1 is SGHTA and CDR2 is FQGNSA. V lost 7 bases and J lost 1, with 15 bases in between. The CDR3 has 15 amino acids. The DNA of the CDR3 is TGTGCCAGCACCAAACCGGGACACCGCACAGATACGCAGTATTTT. Translation: CASTKPGHRTDTQYF.

This clonotype occurred a few times. The rearrangement uses TRBV7-6 and TRBJ2-1; TRBD1 matches 10 bases. This CDR3 comprises 16 residues. From germline, CDR1 is SGHVS and CDR2 FNYEAQ. Trimming removed 5 bases from V and 5 bases from J; junction bases left unmatched: 9. The CDR3 here is CASSETGTGANNEQFF. CDR3 DNA sequence: TGTGCCAGCAGCGAAACCGGGACAGGGGCCAACAATGAGCAGTTCTTC.

This clonotype was detected a few times. V usage is TRBV9 and J usage is TRBJ2-5; no reliable D call. CDR1 is SGDLS, CDR2 YYNGEE, per germline. The CDR3 consists of 16 residues. V lost 0 bases and J 2 bases, leaving 14 bases between the germline ends. The CDR3 nucleotides are TGTGCCAGCAGCGTAGGGGGAAATCAAATACAAGAGACCCAGTACTTC. Protein: CASSVGGNQIQETQYF.

The chain employs TRBV7-9 and TRBJ2-7, with D possibly being TRBD1 or TRBD2 (5 bases each). The CDR3 runs to 15 residues. Germline V gene sequence: CDR1 SEHNR, CDR2 FQNEAQ (reference sequence). Trimming cost V 9 bases and J 3 bases, with 21 bases left between them. CDR3 sequence (DNA): TGTGCCAGTTTCCGGGGCTCACCTACCAGCTACGAGCAGTACTTC. It yields the protein CASFRGSPTSYEQYF.

This clonotype was seen only a few times. The rearrangement uses TRBV4-1 and TRBJ1-1; D is undetermined. CDR1 and CDR2 from the germline V gene are MGHRA and YSYEKL. Trimming removed 5 bases from V and 2 bases from J, with 9 bases in between. CDR3 length equals 13 residues. Written as DNA, the CDR3 is TGCGCCAGCAGCAGAGGATCCAACACTGAAGCTTTCTTT. It codes for CASSRGSNTEAFF.

This clonotype appeared a few times. This chain links TRBV5-6 with TRBJ1-5; possible D gene TRBD1, 5 bases. The CDR3 extends over 15 amino acids. Germline V gene sequence: CDR1 SGHDT, CDR2 YYEEEE. Trimming cost V 0 bases and J 4 bases, with 11 bases left between them. Written as DNA, the CDR3 is TGTGCCAGCAGCTTGGGGGGGATTGGGAATCAGCCCCAGCATTTT. Amino acids: CASSLGGIGNQPQHF.

The rearrangement joins TRBV7-2 to TRBJ1-6, with TRBD1 as a possible D gene (6 bases). This CDR3 spans 14 amino acids. The germline V gene has CDR1 SGHTA and CDR2 FQGNSA. The V and J ends lost 5 bases and 8 bases respectively, with 13 bases between them. The CDR3 region has the DNA TGTGCCAGCAGCATACAAGGGGGGGATTCACCCCTCCACTTT. It translates to CASSIQGGDSPLHF.

The V and J genes are TRBV7-9 and TRBJ2-7; D possibly corresponds to TRBD2 (6 bases). CDR1 is SEHNR, CDR2 FQNEAQ, per germline (reference sequence). V lost 5 bases and J lost 1, with 9 bases in between. CDR3 length: 13 residues. The CDR3 region has the DNA TGTGCCAGCAGCCTGGGACTGTCCTACGAGCAGTACGTC. As protein: CASSLGLSYEQYV.

In this sample, this clonotype turned up a few times. The chain joins TRBV4-1 to TRBJ2-4; the D call may be TRBD1 or TRBD2 (5 bases each). The CDR3 sequence is 16 residues long. Germline-derived CDR1 and CDR2 are MGHRA and YSYEKL. Trimming shortened V by 1 base and J by 0 bases, and 10 bases separated the two germline ends. This CDR3 reads CASSQARDLAKNIQYF. CDR3 in DNA: TGCGCCAGCAGCCAAGCAAGGGACCTAGCCAAAAACATTCAGTACTTC.

The chain combines TRBV6-2 or TRBV6-3 with TRBJ1-1; D may be TRBD1 (5 bases). Germline-derived CDR1 and CDR2 are MNHEY and SVGEGT. Trimming took 0 bases from V and 4 from J, leaving 9 bases between them. The CDR3 has 14 amino acids. The CDR3 bases are TGTGCCAGCAGTTACTCGACAGACCTCACTGAAGCTTTCTTT. Its translation is CASSYSTDLTEAFF.

In its sample, this clonotype was seen a few times. The J gene is TRBJ2-7, the V gene TRBV9; TRBD1 matches 8 bases. V was clipped by 5 bases and J by 2 bases; unmatched bases: 9. In germline, CDR1 is SGDLS, CDR2 YYNGEE. This CDR3 comprises 15 residues. DNA of the CDR3: TGTGCCAGCAGTGTCTCGGGACAGGAGACCTACGAGCAGTACTTC. Protein: CASSVSGQETYEQYF.

This clonotype was recorded a few times. The CDR3 sequence is CSVEGPAGIADTQYF. In nucleotides, the CDR3 is TGCAGCGTTGAAGGCCCAGCGGGGATTGCAGATACGCAGTATTTT. This chain uses TRBV29-1 with TRBJ2-3; 7 bases match TRBD2. The CDR3 covers 15 residues. CDR1 and CDR2 from the germline V gene are SQVTM and ANQGSEA. V shed 1 base and J 4 bases; nucleotides not matched to a gene: 8.

The J gene is TRBJ1-4, the V gene TRBV6-5, with 11 bases matching TRBD1. The CDR3 has 16 amino acids. V was pared by 4 bases and J by 8 bases, with 9 bases of the junction left unmatched. Germline CDR1 reads MNHEY; CDR2 reads SVGAGI. CDR3 region: CASSSPGQGVREKLFF. Written as DNA, the CDR3 is TGTGCCAGCAGTTCCCCGGGACAGGGGGTTCGGGAAAAACTGTTTTTT.

The chain employs TRBV28 and TRBJ2-1; D call uncertain. The CDR3 loop spans 14 amino acids. The germline V gene has CDR1 MDHEN and CDR2 SYDVKM. Trimming left V 5 bases short and J 2 bases short, with 10 bases between. The CDR3 here is CASSISRAYNEQFF. In nucleotides, the CDR3 is TGTGCCAGCAGTATCTCCCGGGCCTACAATGAGCAGTTCTTC.

The gene calls are TRBV7-2 and TRBJ1-2, with a weak D call TRBD1 (5 bases). The V and J ends lost 5 bases and 8 bases respectively, with 18 bases between them. The CDR3 loop spans 14 amino acids. Germline V lookup: CDR1 SGHTA, CDR2 FQGNSA. The CDR3 bases are TGTGCCAGCAGCGGAACTGGTGGGGGGAACGGCTACACCTTC. Protein product: CASSGTGGGNGYTF.